The T cell receptor beta chain described here comes from a study of blood T cells in healthy people across ages. This CDR3 comprises 23 residues. Looked up from germline, CDR1 is LGHDT and CDR2 is YNNKEL (reference sequence). The J segment lost 0 bases and the V segment lost 1 base, leaving 17 bases of the junction unmatched. This clonotype showed up many times. The antigen remains undetermined. The study's findings and limits: From one million sequenced T cells, diversity estimates were lower bounds.

A second PCR of 7 to 11 cycles used a sample-barcoded 5' primer and a J-beta primer mix. A tag from a template-switch adaptor with 12 random nucleotides marked each cDNA molecule. MiXCR, run by TCRdb on the 5' RACE reads, gives a single entry per CDR3 protein. The table includes some 900,000 distinct CDR3 sequences, 29% detected once. V and J are TRBV3-1 and TRBJ2-6; TRBD2 matches at 11 bases. The TCR was taken from a woman of 80 years or more in good health. Sequencing was carried out using blood. The CDR3, as DNA: TGTGCCAGCAGCCAAGTCCGAGGAGTAGCGGGGGGGCTCCCGCTCTCTGGGGCCAACGTCCTGACTTTC. It encodes CASSQVRGVAGGLPLSGANVLTF.